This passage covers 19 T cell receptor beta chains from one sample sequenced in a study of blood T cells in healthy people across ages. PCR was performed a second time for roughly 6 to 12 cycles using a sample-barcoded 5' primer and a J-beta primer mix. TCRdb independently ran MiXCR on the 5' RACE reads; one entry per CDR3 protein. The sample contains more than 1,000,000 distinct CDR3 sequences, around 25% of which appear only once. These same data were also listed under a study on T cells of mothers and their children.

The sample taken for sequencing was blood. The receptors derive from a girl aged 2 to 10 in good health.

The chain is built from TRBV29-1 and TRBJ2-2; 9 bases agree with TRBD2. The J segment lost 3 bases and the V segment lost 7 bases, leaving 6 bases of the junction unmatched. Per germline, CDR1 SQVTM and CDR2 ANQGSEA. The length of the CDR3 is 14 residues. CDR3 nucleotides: TGCAGCGCGTCGACTAGCGGTTACACCGGGGAGCTGTTTTTT. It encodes CSASTSGYTGELFF.

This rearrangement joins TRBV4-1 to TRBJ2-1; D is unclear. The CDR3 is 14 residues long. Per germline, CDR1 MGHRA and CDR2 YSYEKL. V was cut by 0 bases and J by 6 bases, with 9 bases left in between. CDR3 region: CASSQDRPSNEQFF. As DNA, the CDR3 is TGCGCCAGCAGCCAAGATCGGCCTAGCAATGAGCAGTTCTTC.

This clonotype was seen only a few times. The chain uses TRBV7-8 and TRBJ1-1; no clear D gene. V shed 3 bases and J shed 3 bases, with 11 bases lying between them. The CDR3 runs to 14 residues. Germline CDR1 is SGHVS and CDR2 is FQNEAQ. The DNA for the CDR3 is TGTGCCAGCAGCTTGGGCCTCTTGGACACTGAAGCTTTCTTT. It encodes CASSLGLLDTEAFF. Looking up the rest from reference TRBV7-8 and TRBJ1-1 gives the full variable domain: GAGVSQSPRYKVAKRGQDVALRCDPISGHVSLFWYQQALGQGPEFLTYFQNEAQLDKSGLPSDRFFAERPEGSVSTLKIQRTQQEDSAVYLCASSLGLLDTEAFFGQGTRLTVV.

CDR3 bases: TGTGCCAGCAGCTCCTCCCTCGGGACTAGCGCCGATGAGCAGTTCTTC. It is translated as CASSSSLGTSADEQFF. The chain couples TRBV7-8 to TRBJ2-1; TRBD2 aligns across 10 bases. The J segment lost 8 bases and the V segment lost 4 bases, leaving 11 bases of the junction unmatched. Germline loops: CDR1 SGHVS, CDR2 FQNEAQ. The CDR3 sequence is 16 residues long.

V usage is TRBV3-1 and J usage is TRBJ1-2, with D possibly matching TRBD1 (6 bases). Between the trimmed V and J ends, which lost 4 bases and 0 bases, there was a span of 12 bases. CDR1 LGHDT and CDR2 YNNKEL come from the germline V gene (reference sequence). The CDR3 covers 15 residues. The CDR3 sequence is CASSPTDRTNYGYTF. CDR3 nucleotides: TGTGCCAGCAGCCCCACGGACAGAACTAACTATGGCTACACCTTC.

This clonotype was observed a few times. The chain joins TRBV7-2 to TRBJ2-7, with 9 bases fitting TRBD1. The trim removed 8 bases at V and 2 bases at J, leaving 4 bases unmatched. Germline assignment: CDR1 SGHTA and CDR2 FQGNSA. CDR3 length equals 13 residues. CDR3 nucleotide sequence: TGTGCCAGCGGGGACAGGGTCCCCTACGAGCAGTACTTC. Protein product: CASGDRVPYEQYF.

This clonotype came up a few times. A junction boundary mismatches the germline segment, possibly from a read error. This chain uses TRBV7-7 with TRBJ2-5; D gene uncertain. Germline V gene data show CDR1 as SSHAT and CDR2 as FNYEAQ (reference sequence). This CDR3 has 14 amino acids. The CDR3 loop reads CASSLTGPKETQYF. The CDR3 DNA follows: TGTGCTAGCAGCTTAACTGGACCTAAGGAGACCCAGTACTTC.

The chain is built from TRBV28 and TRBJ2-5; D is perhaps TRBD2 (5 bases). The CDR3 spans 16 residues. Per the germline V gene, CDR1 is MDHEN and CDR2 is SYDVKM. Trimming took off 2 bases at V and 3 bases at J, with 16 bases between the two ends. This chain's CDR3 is CASSLRLAGPKETQYF. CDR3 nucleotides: TGTGCCAGCAGTTTACGGCTAGCCGGACCGAAAGAGACCCAGTACTTC.

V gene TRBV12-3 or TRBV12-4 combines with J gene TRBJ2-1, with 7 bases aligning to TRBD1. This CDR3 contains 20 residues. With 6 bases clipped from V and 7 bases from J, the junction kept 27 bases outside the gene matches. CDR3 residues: CASSPRWKDRQIQRWNEQFF. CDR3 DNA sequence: TGTGCCAGCAGCCCCCGGTGGAAGGACAGGCAAATACAGCGTTGGAATGAGCAGTTCTTC.

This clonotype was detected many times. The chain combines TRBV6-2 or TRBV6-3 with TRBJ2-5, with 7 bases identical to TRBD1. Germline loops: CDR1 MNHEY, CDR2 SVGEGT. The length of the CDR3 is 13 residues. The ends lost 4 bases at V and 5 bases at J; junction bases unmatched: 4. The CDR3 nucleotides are TGTGCCAGCAGTTCACAGGGGCGGGAGACCCAGTACTTC. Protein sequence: CASSSQGRETQYF.

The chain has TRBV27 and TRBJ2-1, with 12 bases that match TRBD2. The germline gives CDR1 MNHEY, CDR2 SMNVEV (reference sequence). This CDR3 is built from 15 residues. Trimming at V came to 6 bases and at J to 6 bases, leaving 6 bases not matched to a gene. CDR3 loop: CASSRLAGGFNEQFF. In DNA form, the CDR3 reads TGTGCCAGCAGCCGTCTAGCGGGGGGGTTCAATGAGCAGTTCTTC.

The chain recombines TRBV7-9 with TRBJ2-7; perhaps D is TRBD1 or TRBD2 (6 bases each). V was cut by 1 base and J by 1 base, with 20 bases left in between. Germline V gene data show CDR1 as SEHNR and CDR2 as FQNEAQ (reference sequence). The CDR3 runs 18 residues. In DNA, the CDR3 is TGTGCCAGCAGCTTAGGGGCTGGTTTCCGGGGGCGATCCTACGAGCAGTACTTC. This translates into CASSLGAGFRGRSYEQYF.

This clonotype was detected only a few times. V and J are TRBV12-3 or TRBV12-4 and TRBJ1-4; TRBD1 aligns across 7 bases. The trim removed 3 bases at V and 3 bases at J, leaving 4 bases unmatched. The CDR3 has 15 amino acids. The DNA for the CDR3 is TGTGCCAGCAGTTTTAGCGGGACAGCTAATGAAAAACTGTTTTTT. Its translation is CASSFSGTANEKLFF.

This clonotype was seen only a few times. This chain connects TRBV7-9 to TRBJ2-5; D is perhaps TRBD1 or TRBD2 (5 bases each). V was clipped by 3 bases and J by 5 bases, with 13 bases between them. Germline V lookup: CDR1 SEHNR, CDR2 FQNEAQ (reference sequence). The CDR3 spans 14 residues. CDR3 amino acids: CASSLGTEVETQYF. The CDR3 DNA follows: TGTGCCAGCAGCTTGGGGACGGAGGTGGAGACCCAGTACTTC.

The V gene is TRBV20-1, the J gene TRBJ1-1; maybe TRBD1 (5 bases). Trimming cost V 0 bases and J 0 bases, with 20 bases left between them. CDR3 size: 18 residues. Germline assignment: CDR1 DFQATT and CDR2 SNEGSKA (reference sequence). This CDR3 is CSARDLGRASEMNTEAFF. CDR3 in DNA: TGCAGTGCTAGAGACCTGGGACGGGCCTCAGAGATGAACACTGAAGCTTTCTTT.

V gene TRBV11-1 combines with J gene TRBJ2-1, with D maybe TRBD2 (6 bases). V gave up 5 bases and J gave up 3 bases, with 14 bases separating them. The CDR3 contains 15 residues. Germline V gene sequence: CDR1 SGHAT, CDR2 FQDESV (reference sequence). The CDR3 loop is CASSKLAASYNEQFF. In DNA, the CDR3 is TGTGCCAGCAGCAAACTAGCCGCAAGCTACAATGAGCAGTTCTTC.

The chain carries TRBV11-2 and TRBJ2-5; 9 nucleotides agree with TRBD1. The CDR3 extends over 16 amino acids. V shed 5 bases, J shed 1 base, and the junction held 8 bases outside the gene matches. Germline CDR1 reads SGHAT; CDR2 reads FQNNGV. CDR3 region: CASSLGTGRSQETQYF. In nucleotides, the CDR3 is TGTGCCAGCAGCCTGGGGACAGGGAGATCCCAAGAGACCCAGTACTTC.

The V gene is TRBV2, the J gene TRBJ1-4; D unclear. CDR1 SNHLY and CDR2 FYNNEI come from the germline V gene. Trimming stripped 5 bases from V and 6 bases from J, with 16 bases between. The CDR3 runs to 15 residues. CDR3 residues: CASSQDGLRDEKLFF. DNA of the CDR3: TGTGCCAGCAGTCAGGACGGTCTCCGGGATGAAAAACTGTTTTTT.

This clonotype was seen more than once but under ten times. CDR3 amino acids: CASSQRSVEFNYGYTF. Here the CDR3 DNA reads TGCGCCAGCAGCCAAAGGTCCGTTGAATTTAACTATGGCTACACCTTC. J is TRBJ1-2 and V is TRBV4-1; D gene unclear. V gave up 2 bases and J gave up 1 base, with 14 bases separating them. CDR3 size: 16 residues. Germline lookup yields CDR1 MGHRA and CDR2 YSYEKL.